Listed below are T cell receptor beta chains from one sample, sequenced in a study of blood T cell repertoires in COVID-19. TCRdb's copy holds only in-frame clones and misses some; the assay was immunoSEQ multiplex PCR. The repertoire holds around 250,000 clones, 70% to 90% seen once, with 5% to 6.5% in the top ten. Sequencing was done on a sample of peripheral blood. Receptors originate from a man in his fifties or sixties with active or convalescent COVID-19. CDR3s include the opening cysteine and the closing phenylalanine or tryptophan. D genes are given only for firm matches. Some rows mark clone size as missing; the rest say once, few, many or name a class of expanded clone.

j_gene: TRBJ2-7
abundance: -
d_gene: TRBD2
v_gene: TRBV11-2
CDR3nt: TGTGCCAGCAGGGTGCCCGGGAGGGCCACTGGGGAGCAGTACTTC
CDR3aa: CASRVPGRATGEQYF

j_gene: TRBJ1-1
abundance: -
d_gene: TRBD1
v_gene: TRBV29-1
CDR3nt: TGCAGCGTTGAGGGGCGGGACAGGGGGGTGGTTGGAGGCACTGAAGCTTTCTTT
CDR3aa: CSVEGRDRGVVGGTEAFF

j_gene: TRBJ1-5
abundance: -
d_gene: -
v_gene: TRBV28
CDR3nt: TGTGCCAGCAGTATAGACAGGTTAAGGCAGCCCCAGCATTTT
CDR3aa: CASSIDRLRQPQHF

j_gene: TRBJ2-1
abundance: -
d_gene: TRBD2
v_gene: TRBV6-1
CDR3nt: TGTGCCAGCAGTGATCGTCGGTTTGGCGGGAGAGGGGTTGAGCAGTTCTTC
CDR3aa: CASSDRRFGGRGVEQFF

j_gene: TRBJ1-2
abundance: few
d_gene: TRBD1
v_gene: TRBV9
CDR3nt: TGTGCCAGCAGCGTAGCTGGGACAGGCTATGGCTACACCTTC
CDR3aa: CASSVAGTGYGYTF

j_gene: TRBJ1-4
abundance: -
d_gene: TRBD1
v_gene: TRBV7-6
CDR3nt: TGTGCCAGCAGCTTACAGGGGGACGGGTCAAACATAAATGAAAAACTGTTTTTT
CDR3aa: CASSLQGDGSNINEKLFF

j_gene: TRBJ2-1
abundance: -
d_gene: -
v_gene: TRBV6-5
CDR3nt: TGTGCCAGCGGGAGAAGTTACAATGAGCAGTTCTTC
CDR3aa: CASGRSYNEQFF

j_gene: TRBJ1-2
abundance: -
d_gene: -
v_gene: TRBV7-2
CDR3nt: TGTGCCAGCAGCTTATTATGGCCATCGTATGGCTACACCTTC
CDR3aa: CASSLLWPSYGYTF

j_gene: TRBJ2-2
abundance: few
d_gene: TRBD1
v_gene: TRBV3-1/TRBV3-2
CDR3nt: TGTGCCAGCAGCGGTTGGGACAGGAACACCGGGGAGCTGTTTTTT
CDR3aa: CASSGWDRNTGELFF

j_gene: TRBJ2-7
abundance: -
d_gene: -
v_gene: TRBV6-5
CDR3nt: TGTGCCAGCAGTTACTCGGTGGGTGGAGGGTCTTACGAGCAGTACTTC
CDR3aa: CASSYSVGGGSYEQYF

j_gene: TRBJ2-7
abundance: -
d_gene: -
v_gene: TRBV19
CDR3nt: TGTGCCAGTAGTGCCGGGCAGGGCTACGAGCAGTACTTC
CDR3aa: CASSAGQGYEQYF

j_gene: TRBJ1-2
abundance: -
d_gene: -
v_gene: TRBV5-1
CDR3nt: TGCGCCAGCAGCTTGGGGCTGGGGGCCGAACAGCGTGGCTACACCTTC
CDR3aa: CASSLGLGAEQRGYTF

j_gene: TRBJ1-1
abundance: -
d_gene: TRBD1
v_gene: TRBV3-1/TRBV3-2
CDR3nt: TGTGCCAGCAGCCTGAGACAGGGAACCACTGAAGCTTTCTTT
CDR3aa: CASSLRQGTTEAFF

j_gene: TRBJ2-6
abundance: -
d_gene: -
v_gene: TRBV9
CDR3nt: TGTGCCAGCAGCGTAGATGGTAGGGGGTACCCCGGGGCCAACGTCCTGACTTTC
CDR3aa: CASSVDGRGYPGANVLTF

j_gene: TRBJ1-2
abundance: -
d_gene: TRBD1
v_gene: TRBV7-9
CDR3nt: TGTGCCAGCAGTGAAACGGGACAGGGTCCAAAGGGTGGCTACACCTTC
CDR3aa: CASSETGQGPKGGYTF

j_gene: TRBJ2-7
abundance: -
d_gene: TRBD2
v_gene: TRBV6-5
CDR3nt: TGTGCCAGCAGCAAGAGACTAGCGGGAGTGACAGCTGTGTACTTC
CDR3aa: CASSKRLAGVTAVYF

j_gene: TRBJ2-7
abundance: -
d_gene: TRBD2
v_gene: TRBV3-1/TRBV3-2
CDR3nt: TGTGCCAGCAGCCCTGAGGGACTAGCGGGAGGTGAGCAGTACTTC
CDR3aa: CASSPEGLAGGEQYF

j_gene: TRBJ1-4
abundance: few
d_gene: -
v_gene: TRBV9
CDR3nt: TGTGCCAGCAGCGTAGCTGGGAGGGAGAATGAAAAACTGTTTTTT
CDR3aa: CASSVAGRENEKLFF

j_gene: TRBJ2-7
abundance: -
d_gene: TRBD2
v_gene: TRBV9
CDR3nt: TGTGCCAGCAGCGCCACGGGGAGGGGAGAGCAGTACTTC
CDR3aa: CASSATGRGEQYF

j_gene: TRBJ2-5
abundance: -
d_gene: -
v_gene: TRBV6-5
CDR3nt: TGTGCCAGCAGAACGACAGTCCAAGAGACCCAGTACTTC
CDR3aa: CASRTTVQETQYF

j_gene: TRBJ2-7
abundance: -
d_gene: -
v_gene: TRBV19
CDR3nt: TGTGCCAGTACATTTCGACTAGGGGTTCCCTACGAGCAGTACTTC
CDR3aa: CASTFRLGVPYEQYF

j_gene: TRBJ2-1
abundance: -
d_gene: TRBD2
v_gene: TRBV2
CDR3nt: TGTGCCAGCAACTCACCTTGGACTAGCGGGAGTGATGAGCAGTTCTTC
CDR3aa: CASNSPWTSGSDEQFF

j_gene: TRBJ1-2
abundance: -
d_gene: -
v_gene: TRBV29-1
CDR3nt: TGCAGCGTTGGAAGGGGTCCCTATGGCTACACCTTC
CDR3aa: CSVGRGPYGYTF

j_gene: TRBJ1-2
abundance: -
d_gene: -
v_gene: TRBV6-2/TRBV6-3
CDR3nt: TGTGCCAGCCGCCCCACGGACAGCGACCTGATAGGTGGCTACACCTTC
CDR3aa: CASRPTDSDLIGGYTF

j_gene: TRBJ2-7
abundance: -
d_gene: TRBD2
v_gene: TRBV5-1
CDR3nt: TGCGCCAGCAGCCCCCTCCCTAGCGGCACCTACGAGCAGTACTTC
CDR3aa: CASSPLPSGTYEQYF

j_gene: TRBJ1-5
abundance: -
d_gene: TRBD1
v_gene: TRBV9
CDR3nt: TGTGCCAGCAGCGCGACAGGGGGCGGTCGACCCCAGCATTTT
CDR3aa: CASSATGGGRPQHF

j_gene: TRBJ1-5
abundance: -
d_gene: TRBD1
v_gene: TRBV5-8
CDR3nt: TGTGCCAGCAAAGCAGGGGGCCAGCCCCAGCATTTT
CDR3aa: CASKAGGQPQHF

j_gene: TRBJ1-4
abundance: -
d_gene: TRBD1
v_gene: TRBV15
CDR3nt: TGTGCCACCAGCAGAGCAAGGGGGCTGGGAGGCGAAAAACTGTTTTTT
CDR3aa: CATSRARGLGGEKLFF

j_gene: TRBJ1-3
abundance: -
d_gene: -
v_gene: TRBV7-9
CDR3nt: TGTGCCAGCAGCTCCGCAGGCCTCTCTGGAAACACCATATATTTT
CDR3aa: CASSSAGLSGNTIYF

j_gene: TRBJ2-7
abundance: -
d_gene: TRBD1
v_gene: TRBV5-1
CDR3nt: TGCGCCAGCAGCTTATACAGGGGACCCTACGAGCAGTACTTC
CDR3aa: CASSLYRGPYEQYF

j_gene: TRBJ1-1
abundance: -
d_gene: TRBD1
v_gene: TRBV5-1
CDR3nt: TGCGCCAGCAGCTTGGAGCCGGGACAGGGGGCTGAAGCTTTCTTT
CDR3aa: CASSLEPGQGAEAFF

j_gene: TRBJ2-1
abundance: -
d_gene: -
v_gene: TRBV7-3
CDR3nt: TGTGCCAGCAGCTTCTCCTCGGGGACACCATCCAATGAGCAGTTCTTC
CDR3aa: CASSFSSGTPSNEQFF

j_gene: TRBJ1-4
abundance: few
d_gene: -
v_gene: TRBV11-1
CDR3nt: TGTGCCAGCAGCTCAACCGGGACACGGAATGAAAAACTGTTTTTT
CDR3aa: CASSSTGTRNEKLFF

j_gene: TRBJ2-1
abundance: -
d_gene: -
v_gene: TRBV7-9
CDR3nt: TGTGCCAGCAGCTTAGCGTTGGGGGCCAATGAGCAGTTCTTC
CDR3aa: CASSLALGANEQFF

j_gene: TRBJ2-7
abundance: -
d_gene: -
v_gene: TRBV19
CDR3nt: TGTGCCAGTAGGGTAGACGGCGGGAACTCCTACGAGCAGTACTTC
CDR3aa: CASRVDGGNSYEQYF

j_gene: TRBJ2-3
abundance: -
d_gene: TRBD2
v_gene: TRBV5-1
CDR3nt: TGCGCCAGCAGCTTTAGCGGGAGTAAAGATACGCAGTATTTT
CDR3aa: CASSFSGSKDTQYF

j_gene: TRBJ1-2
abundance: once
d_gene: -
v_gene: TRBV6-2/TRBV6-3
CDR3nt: TGTGCCAGCAGTTCCCCCCATCCTAACTATGGCTACACCTTC
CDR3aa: CASSSPHPNYGYTF

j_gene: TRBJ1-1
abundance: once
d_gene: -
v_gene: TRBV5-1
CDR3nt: TGCGCCAGTAAAGAGGTGACAGGAAGGAACACTGAAGCTTTCTTT
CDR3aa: CASKEVTGRNTEAFF

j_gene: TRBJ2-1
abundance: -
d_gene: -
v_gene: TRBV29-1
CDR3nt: TGCAGCGCTGTATTCGAGGGCAGCCTAGGATTCTTC
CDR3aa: CSAVFEGSLGFF

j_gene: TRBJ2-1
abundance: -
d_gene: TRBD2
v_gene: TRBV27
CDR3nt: TGTGCCAGCAGTTTATCGGGACTAGCCAATGAGCAGTTCTTC
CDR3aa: CASSLSGLANEQFF

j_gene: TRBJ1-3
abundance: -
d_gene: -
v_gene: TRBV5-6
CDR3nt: TGTGCCAGCAGCTTGTGGCAGGCCGGTTATCTTGGAAACACCATATATTTT
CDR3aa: CASSLWQAGYLGNTIYF

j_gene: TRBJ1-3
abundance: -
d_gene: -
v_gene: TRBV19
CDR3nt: TGTGCCAGTAAGGAGGGGAGCTCTGGAAACACCATATATTTT
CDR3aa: CASKEGSSGNTIYF

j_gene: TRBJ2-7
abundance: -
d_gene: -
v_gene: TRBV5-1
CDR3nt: TGCGCCAGCAGCCCCTCATCGCCCGGCGAGCAGTACTTC
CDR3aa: CASSPSSPGEQYF

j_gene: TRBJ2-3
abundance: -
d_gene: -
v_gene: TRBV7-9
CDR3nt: TGTGCCAGCAGCCCTGGACTGATTATAACGGATACGCAGTATTTT
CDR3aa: CASSPGLIITDTQYF

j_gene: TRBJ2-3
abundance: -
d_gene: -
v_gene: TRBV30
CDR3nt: TGTGCCTGGACCCCTATCAGGGCTAGCGGCACAGATACGCAGTATTTT
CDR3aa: CAWTPIRASGTDTQYF

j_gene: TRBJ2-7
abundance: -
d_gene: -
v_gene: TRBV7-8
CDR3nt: TGTGCCAGCAGCTTAGGATCTCGGGATAATGTGCGGTACGAGCAGTACTTC
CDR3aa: CASSLGSRDNVRYEQYF

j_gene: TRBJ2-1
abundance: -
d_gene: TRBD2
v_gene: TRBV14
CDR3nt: TGTGCCAGCAGCCAAGGGATGATCCCGGGACTAGCGGGTTTGGGTGAGCAGTTCTTC
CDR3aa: CASSQGMIPGLAGLGEQFF

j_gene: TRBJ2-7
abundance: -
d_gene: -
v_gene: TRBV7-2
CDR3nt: TGTGCCAGCAGCCCCAGGGATCCAAAGGGGTCCTACGAGCAGTACTTC
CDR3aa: CASSPRDPKGSYEQYF

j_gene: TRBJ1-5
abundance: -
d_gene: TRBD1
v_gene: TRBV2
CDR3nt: TGTGCCAGCAGTGGCGGCAGGGGGGTCAATCAGCCCCAGCATTTT
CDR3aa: CASSGGRGVNQPQHF

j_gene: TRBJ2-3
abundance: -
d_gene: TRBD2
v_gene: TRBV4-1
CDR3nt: TGCGCCAGCAGCCAAAGGCGGGAGGGCCTGGGCACCACAGATACGCAGTATTTT
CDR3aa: CASSQRREGLGTTDTQYF

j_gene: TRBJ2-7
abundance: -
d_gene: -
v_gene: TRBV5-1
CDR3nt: TGCGCCAGCCGGGACACCCGCTCCTACGAGCAGTACTTC
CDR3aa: CASRDTRSYEQYF

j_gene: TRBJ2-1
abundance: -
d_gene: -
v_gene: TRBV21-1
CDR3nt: TGTGCCAGCAGCGCCACAGGGCAGCGGATCCAATTCACTGAGCAGTTCTTC
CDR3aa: CASSATGQRIQFTEQFF

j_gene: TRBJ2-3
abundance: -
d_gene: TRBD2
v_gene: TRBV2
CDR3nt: TGTGCCAGCAGTGGACTTCGGGTCGGGACTACTGCGGATACGCAGTATTTT
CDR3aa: CASSGLRVGTTADTQYF

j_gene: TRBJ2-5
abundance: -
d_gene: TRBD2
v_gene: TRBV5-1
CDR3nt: TGCGCCAGCAGTCTTAGCGGGATTCGAGAGACCCAGTACTTC
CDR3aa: CASSLSGIRETQYF

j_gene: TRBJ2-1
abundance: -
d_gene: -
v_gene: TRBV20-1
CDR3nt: TGCAGCCTAGGTCGTAATGAGCAGTTCTTC
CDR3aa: CSLGRNEQFF